A selection of T cell receptor beta chains follows, all from one sample in a study of T cells in Graves' hyperthyroidism and ophthalmopathy. TCRdb redid the calling of the multiplex PCR reads with MiXCR, one entry per CDR3 protein. The sample gives 600,000 to 800,000 distinct CDR3 sequences, 35% of which show up once; around 31% is in the top ten. What was sequenced was blood. These TCRs come from a middle-aged woman with Graves' hyperthyroidism. CDR3s include the opening cysteine and the closing phenylalanine or tryptophan. A D gene is named only where the DNA matches it firmly. Clone size appears in some rows only: once, few, many, or a class for an expanded clone.

TRBV7-9,14,.,.,TRBJ1-2,TGTGCCAGCAGCTTAGACGGGACGACCTATGGCTACACCTTC,CASSLDGTTYGYTF
TRBV12-3/TRBV12-4,14,many,.,TRBJ1-5,TGTGCCAGCAGTGATAATAACCCCAATCAGCCCCAGCATTTT,CASSDNNPNQPQHF
TRBV7-9,12,many,TRBD2,TRBJ2-7,TGTGCCAGCAGCCCTAGCGGGAAGGTGCAGTACTTC,CASSPSGKVQYF
TRBV7-6,13,.,.,TRBJ1-1,TGTGCCAGCAGTTTATCAGAGAGGACTGAAGCTTTCTTT,CASSLSERTEAFF
TRBV6-5,16,.,.,TRBJ1-5,TGTGCCAGCAGCCGTGGTGGCCGGCAACTAAATCAGCCCCAGCATTTT,CASSRGGRQLNQPQHF
TRBV6-1,14,.,.,TRBJ1-1,TGTGCCAGCTCCCGTGGCGGGGGCATCACTGAAGCTTTCTTT,CASSRGGGITEAFF
TRBV5-1,15,.,.,TRBJ2-7,TGCGCCAGCAGCACGGGGGGCCAAAGCTCCTACGAGCAGTACTTC,CASSTGGQSSYEQYF
TRBV9,13,.,TRBD1,TRBJ2-4,TGTGCCAGCAGGGGACAGGGAGAAAACATTCAGTACTTC,CASRGQGENIQYF
TRBV7-9,14,.,TRBD1,TRBJ1-5,TGTGCCAGCCATACGGGACAGGGCAATCAGCCCCAGCATTTT,CASHTGQGNQPQHF
TRBV7-2,17,few,TRBD2,TRBJ2-7,TGTGCCAGCAGCTTAGCTTACGGCGGGGGGAGCTCCTACGAGCAGTACTTC,CASSLAYGGGSSYEQYF
TRBV6-5,14,few,.,TRBJ1-6,TGTGCCAGCGTGGTCAACTCCTATAATTCACCCCTCCACTTT,CASVVNSYNSPLHF
TRBV7-2,14,.,.,TRBJ1-6,TGTGCCAGCAGTCTCCGGGACCTAAATTCACCCCTCCACTTT,CASSLRDLNSPLHF
TRBV10-3,15,many,TRBD1,TRBJ1-2,TGTGCCATCAGTGAGCGGACAGGGAGGGACTATGGCTACACCTTC,CAISERTGRDYGYTF
TRBV25-1,14,many,.,TRBJ1-6,TGTGCCAGCAGTCTGGGACTTAGCGGATCACCCCTCCACTTT,CASSLGLSGSPLHF
TRBV2,14,.,.,TRBJ2-7,TGTGCCAGCAAACCACGGTACCCTTCCGACGAGCAGTACTTC,CASKPRYPSDEQYF
TRBV7-2,13,few,.,TRBJ1-2,TGTGCCAGCAGTCCGGCGGTACGTGCTGGCTACACCTTC,CASSPAVRAGYTF
TRBV6-2/TRBV6-3,15,.,TRBD2,TRBJ2-7,TGTGCCAGCAGTTACCTAGCGGGGCTGACTTACGAGCAGTACTTC,CASSYLAGLTYEQYF
TRBV2,16,few,TRBD1,TRBJ1-2,TGTGCCAGCAGTGAATCTTGGGGACAGGTGGACTATGGCTACACCTTC,CASSESWGQVDYGYTF
TRBV6-1,16,.,.,TRBJ1-1,TGTGCCAGCAGTCCCCCAGGAGGGCAGGGTATCGCTGAAGCTTTCTTT,CASSPPGGQGIAEAFF
TRBV19,14,.,.,TRBJ2-7,TGTGCCTGGAGTGGGAGGCCAGGGGGGTACGAGCAGTACTTC,CAWSGRPGGYEQYF
TRBV25-1,13,.,TRBD2,TRBJ2-7,TGTGCCAGTACGGGACTACGGACCTACGAGCAGTACTTC,CASTGLRTYEQYF
TRBV19,13,few,TRBD1,TRBJ2-7,TGTGCCAGCAGGACACAGGGGCTCGGCGAGCAGTACTTC,CASRTQGLGEQYF
TRBV7-2,14,.,.,TRBJ2-7,TGTGCCAGTAGTATGATGGGGGAGACCTACGAGCAGTACTTC,CASSMMGETYEQYF
TRBV6-2/TRBV6-3,15,.,TRBD1,TRBJ2-7,TGTGCCAGCAGTCCCCACATAGGACAGGACTACGAGCAGTACTTC,CASSPHIGQDYEQYF
TRBV9,17,few,TRBD1,TRBJ1-6,TGTGCCAGCAGCTTCACGGCAGGGGGTACCCTTAATTCACCCCTCCACTTT,CASSFTAGGTLNSPLHF
TRBV19,14,many,.,TRBJ2-7,TGTGCCAGTAGTTCCTCGAGAAGCTCCTACGAGCAGTACTTC,CASSSSRSSYEQYF
TRBV6-6,13,many,.,TRBJ2-7,TGTGCCAGCAGCTACCAAAAGAGTTACGAGCAGTACTTC,CASSYQKSYEQYF
TRBV6-5,14,.,.,TRBJ2-2,TGTGCCAGTATGAAGGAGGGGAACACCGGGGAGCTGTTTTTT,CASMKEGNTGELFF
TRBV10-2,14,.,.,TRBJ1-1,TGTGCCAGCAGTCCCACCGGGGCGGACACTGAAGCTTTCTTT,CASSPTGADTEAFF
TRBV6-6,13,many,.,TRBJ1-1,TGTGCCAGCAGTGGACACATGAACACTGAAGCTTTCTTT,CASSGHMNTEAFF
TRBV6-6,14,few,.,TRBJ1-2,TGTGCCAGCAGTAGCGGGGGGGTAGGTGATGGCTACACCTTC,CASSSGGVGDGYTF
TRBV4-3,16,.,.,TRBJ2-2,TGCGCCAGCAGCCGCACGAAGGGGGAGAACACCGGGGAGCTGTTTTTT,CASSRTKGENTGELFF
TRBV4-2,15,.,.,TRBJ1-4,TGTGCCAGCAGCTTTGCGGCAGGGGCCGGTGAAAAACTGTTTTTT,CASSFAAGAGEKLFF
TRBV5-6,17,.,.,TRBJ2-7,TGTGCCAGCAGCTTGGGCCTCAATGAGCGGGCCACCTACGAGCAGTACTTC,CASSLGLNERATYEQYF
TRBV9,15,.,.,TRBJ1-1,TGTGCCAGCAGCCCCTTATTTGCGGGATTGACTGAAGCTTTCTTT,CASSPLFAGLTEAFF
TRBV5-1,15,many,.,TRBJ1-1,TGCGCCAGCAGTGAATCCCTGACAGTGAACACTGAAGCTTTCTTT,CASSESLTVNTEAFF
TRBV10-3,13,.,TRBD1,TRBJ1-6,TGTGCCATCAGTGAGGGGACAGCCATGGCCCTCCACTTT,CAISEGTAMALHF
TRBV2,13,many,.,TRBJ1-1,TGCGCCAGCAGTCGGGACGGCAACACTGAAGCTTTCTTT,CASSRDGNTEAFF
TRBV6-5,14,few,.,TRBJ2-5,TGTGCCAGCAGTTCCACCACAGGGAGAGAGACCCAGTACTTC,CASSSTTGRETQYF
TRBV10-3,13,.,.,TRBJ1-5,TGTGCCATCAGTGATTGGAGGGCTCAGCCCCAGCATTTT,CAISDWRAQPQHF
TRBV7-9,15,many,.,TRBJ1-3,TGTGCCAGCAGCCCTAGGCGGGTATCAGGAAACACCATATATTTT,CASSPRRVSGNTIYF
TRBV13,13,many,.,TRBJ2-7,TGTGCCAGCAGCCCCCGAGACAGGAGGGAGCAGTACTTC,CASSPRDRREQYF
TRBV29-1,12,few,.,TRBJ1-2,TGCAGCGTTGCGGAGACTAACTATGGCTACACCTTC,CSVAETNYGYTF
TRBV15,16,.,TRBD1,TRBJ1-6,TGTGCCACCAGCAGTGACAGGGGCCGTGATAATTCACCCCTCCACTTT,CATSSDRGRDNSPLHF
TRBV10-1,11,many,.,TRBJ1-1,TGCGCCAGCGGGGAAAACACTGAAGCTTTCTTT,CASGENTEAFF
TRBV7-2,15,.,TRBD2,TRBJ2-2,TGTGCCAGCAGGCGGACTAGCGGCAACACCGGGGAGCTGTTTTTT,CASRRTSGNTGELFF
TRBV19,14,many,.,TRBJ2-5,TGTGCCAGTAGTCCCTTACTGGAGCGGGAGACCCAGTACTTC,CASSPLLERETQYF
TRBV20-1,16,many,.,TRBJ2-5,TGCAGTGCTAGATCCTGGGGGCGAGGACAGCAAGAGACCCAGTACTTC,CSARSWGRGQQETQYF